This T cell receptor beta chain was identified during a study of blood T cell repertoires in COVID-19. Study in general: The samples span acute and convalescent COVID-19 from the United States, Italy and Spain.

This clone has just a few counts. The V gene end was trimmed by 8 bases and the J gene end by 6 bases; junction bases not matched to a gene: 7. The CDR3 is 12 amino acids. Per germline, CDR1 MNHEY and CDR2 SVGAGI. Clones were sequenced by immunoSEQ multiplex PCR, and TCRdb holds only the in-frame ones, with some missing. The sample has approximately 260,000 clones, more than 65% seen once. Sequencing input: PBMCs or T cells enriched from blood (not recorded which). This rearrangement joins TRBV6-5 to TRBJ2-7, with 7 bases matching TRBD2. This receptor was identified in a man aged 45-65 years who had recovered from COVID-19. As DNA, the CDR3 is TGTGCCAGCGGCCTACTAGCGCGCGAGCAGTACTTC. Protein product: CASGLLAREQYF.